Listed below are T cell receptor beta chains from one sample, sequenced in a study of T cell responses to AZD1222 COVID-19 vaccine. Some clones are missing from TCRdb's copy, which holds only in-frame ones; the method was immunoSEQ multiplex PCR. The sample has over 50,000 clones, about 81% seen once; the top ten hold 20% to 30%. Sequenced material: peripheral blood, taken 28 days after the second AZD1222 dose. The receptors originated from an adult who received the AZD1222 COVID-19 vaccine. Both conserved end residues are part of each CDR3. A D gene is named only where the DNA matches it firmly. Size is omitted from some rows. Given values are once, few, many or a class for expanded clones.

j_call clone_size v_call d_call cdr3_aa cdr3_nt
TRBJ1-1 . TRBV19 TRBD1 CASLTGGLPETEAFF TGTGCCAGTCTGACAGGGGGCCTTCCGGAGACTGAAGCTTTCTTT
TRBJ1-1 . TRBV18 TRBD1 CASSPSTGGRRTEAFF TGTGCCAGCTCACCATCTACAGGGGGCAGGAGGACTGAAGCTTTCTTT
TRBJ2-3 . TRBV9 . CASSVGADTQYF TGTGCCAGCAGCGTAGGCGCAGATACGCAGTATTTT
TRBJ1-5 . TRBV7-2 . CASTLRGRGEGGNQPQHF TGTGCCAGCACCCTAAGAGGCCGGGGAGAGGGGGGTAATCAGCCCCAGCATTTT
TRBJ2-1 . TRBV19 . CASSIISGRYSYNEQFF TGTGCCAGTAGTATTATTTCCGGGCGATACTCCTACAATGAGCAGTTCTTC
TRBJ1-2 few TRBV24-1 . CATSEENPGHYGYTF TGTGCCACCAGTGAGGAAAACCCGGGCCACTATGGCTACACCTTC
TRBJ1-1 . TRBV5-1 TRBD1 CASSLLTGEGDNTEAFF TGCGCCAGCAGCTTATTGACAGGGGAGGGGGACAACACTGAAGCTTTCTTT
TRBJ2-1 . TRBV6-6 TRBD2 CASSPRLAGHSYNEQFF TGTGCCAGCAGTCCCAGACTAGCGGGGCACTCCTACAATGAGCAGTTCTTC
TRBJ2-7 . TRBV5-8 TRBD2 CASSLPGGRPEQYF TGTGCCAGCAGCTTGCCGGGCGGGAGACCCGAGCAGTACTTC
TRBJ1-2 . TRBV28 . CASSFGGYGYTF TGTGCCAGCAGTTTCGGGGGCTATGGCTACACCTTC
TRBJ1-1 few TRBV9 TRBD1 CASSGRQGVGTEAFF TGTGCCAGCAGCGGGAGACAGGGAGTGGGCACTGAAGCTTTCTTT
TRBJ1-4 . TRBV9 . CASSVTPDKREKLFF TGTGCCAGCAGCGTAACCCCGGACAAACGAGAAAAACTGTTTTTT
TRBJ1-6 few TRBV7-9 TRBD1 CASSSDRVYSPLHF TGTGCCAGCAGCTCGGACAGGGTGTATTCACCCCTCCACTTT
TRBJ1-1 . TRBV7-8 TRBD1 CASSRKGDRAGEAFF TGTGCCAGCAGCCGGAAGGGGGACAGGGCAGGGGAAGCTTTCTTT
TRBJ2-5 . TRBV5-1 . CASSLGGSVQETQYF TGCGCCAGCAGCTTGGGTGGTAGCGTCCAAGAGACCCAGTACTTC
TRBJ2-1 . TRBV4-2 TRBD2 CASSRQTSGSTHNEQFF TGTGCCAGCAGCCGCCAAACTAGCGGGAGCACGCACAATGAGCAGTTCTTC
TRBJ2-3 once TRBV11-2 TRBD1 CASSFRPGTGGIDTQYF TGTGCCAGCAGCTTCCGCCCCGGGACAGGGGGCATAGATACGCAGTATTTT
TRBJ2-7 once TRBV6-1 TRBD1 CASSGSDRGASYEQYF TGTGCCAGCAGTGGATCTGACAGGGGAGCGTCCTACGAGCAGTACTTC
TRBJ2-7 . TRBV5-4 TRBD1 CASSAGQGDSYEQYF TGTGCCAGCAGCGCCGGACAGGGCGACTCCTACGAGCAGTACTTC
TRBJ2-7 . TRBV7-8 TRBD2 CASSLEGSGVYEQYF TGTGCCAGCAGCTTAGAAGGTAGCGGGGTCTACGAGCAGTACTTC
TRBJ2-7 few TRBV10-1 TRBD1 CASSRTPEDRGSYEQYF TGCGCCAGCAGTCGCACGCCCGAGGACAGGGGGTCCTACGAGCAGTACTTC
TRBJ2-7 . TRBV9 TRBD1 CASSPLGQGGYEQYF TGTGCCAGCAGCCCTCTCGGACAGGGGGGGTACGAGCAGTACTTC
TRBJ2-2 . TRBV10-3 TRBD2 CAISESYGTSGTSNTGELFF TGTGCCATCAGTGAGTCTTACGGGACTAGCGGGACCTCGAACACCGGGGAGCTGTTTTTT
TRBJ2-7 . TRBV2 . CASSEGAQGSYEQYF TGTGCCAGCAGTGAAGGGGCCCAAGGCTCCTACGAGCAGTACTTC